This T cell receptor (beta chain) was retrieved from a study of cytomegalovirus exposure and HLA in healthy donors. Germline V gene data show CDR1 as MDHEN and CDR2 as SYDVKM. CDR3 length: 15 residues. V lost 5 bases and J lost 3, with 17 bases in between. Study findings and constraints: The records held CMV serostatus as the only immune exposure information. A previous analysis found most TCR beta V segments productive roughly 87% or roughly 30% of the time.

A word on this clone: What it binds is unknown.

Use of 60 Vbeta and 13 Jbeta primers characterized the PCR. Per the original methods: Approximately 86 million unique TCR beta chains, roughly 11 million shared, were counted in a later analysis. The data were produced by immunoSEQ multiplex PCR, yet TCRdb's version contains in-frame clones alone and is incomplete. V, J and clone size are those of that table, while D and trimming were read from the DNA. Of some 110,000 clones listed, around 75% were seen once; the top ten hold 1% to 1.5%. The chain couples TRBV28 to TRBJ2-7, with D perhaps TRBD2 (6 bases). This clonotype was obtained from a man aged 35 to 55 in good health and CMV-seronegative. Sequenced input: PBMCs. Here the CDR3 DNA reads TGTGCCAGCAGTGTGCGGGGACCTGGGGACTACGAGCAGTACTTC. Translation: CASSVRGPGDYEQYF.